This T cell receptor beta chain comes out of a study of cytomegalovirus exposure and HLA in healthy donors. V shed 4 bases and J 0 bases; nucleotides not matched to a gene: 5. The CDR3 runs to 15 residues. Per germline, CDR1 SGHTA and CDR2 FQGNSA. Vbeta (60) and Jbeta (13) primers were used in the PCR. Clones were read by immunoSEQ multiplex PCR, and TCRdb kept only the in-frame ones, dropping some. The sample shows some 140,000 clones, around 79% of them seen only once. To note about this clone: Its cognate antigen is unknown.

Study-wide findings and caveats: A highly shared variant cluster was judged a likely technical artifact.

Specimen: PBMCs. The rearrangement joins TRBV7-2 to TRBJ2-7, with TRBD2 matching 8 bases. The TCR was taken from a female donor in good health and CMV-seronegative. The CDR3 here is CASSSGLGSSYEQYF. The CDR3 nucleotides are TGTGCCAGCAGCTCGGGACTAGGAAGCTCCTACGAGCAGTACTTC. The full variable domain, with the rest looked up from reference TRBV7-2 and TRBJ2-7, is GAGVSQSPSNKVTEKGKDVELRCDPISGHTALYWYRQSLGQGLEFLIYFQGNSAPDKSGLPSDRFSAERTGGSVSTLTIQRTQQEDSAVYLCASSSGLGSSYEQYFGPGTRLTVT.